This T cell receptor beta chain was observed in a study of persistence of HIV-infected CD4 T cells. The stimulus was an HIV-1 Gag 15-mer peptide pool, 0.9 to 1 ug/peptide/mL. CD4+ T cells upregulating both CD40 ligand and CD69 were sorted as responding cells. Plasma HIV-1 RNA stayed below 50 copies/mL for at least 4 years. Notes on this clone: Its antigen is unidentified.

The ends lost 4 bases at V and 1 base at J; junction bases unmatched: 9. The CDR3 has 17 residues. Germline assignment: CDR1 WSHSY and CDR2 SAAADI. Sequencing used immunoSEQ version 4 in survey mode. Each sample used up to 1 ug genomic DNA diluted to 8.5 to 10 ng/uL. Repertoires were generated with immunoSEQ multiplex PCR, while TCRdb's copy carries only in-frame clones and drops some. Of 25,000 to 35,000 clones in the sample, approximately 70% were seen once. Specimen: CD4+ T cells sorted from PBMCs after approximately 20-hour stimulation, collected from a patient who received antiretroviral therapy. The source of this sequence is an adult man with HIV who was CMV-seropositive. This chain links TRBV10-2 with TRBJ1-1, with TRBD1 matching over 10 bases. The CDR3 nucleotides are TGCGCCAGCAGTGTTCGCCGGACAGGGGGAGGGAACACTGAAGCTTTCTTT. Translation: CASSVRRTGGGNTEAFF.